This T cell receptor beta chain is drawn from a study of shared clonotypes between healthy human individuals. As for the study in general: Donor composition was two women and three men, aged 18 to 49.

Study-level points and caveats: Non-shared clonotypes displayed generation probabilities falling below those of clonotypes present in all four donors.

This clone was counted once. Antigen unknown. TCRdb's copy holds only in-frame clones and misses some; the assay was immunoSEQ multiplex PCR. The sample shows roughly 2.6 million clones, around nine tenths of them seen only once. With 4 bases clipped from V and 1 base from J, the junction kept 5 bases outside the gene matches. The CDR3 is made up of 15 amino acids. Germline loops: CDR1 MNHNS, CDR2 SASEGT. The sequence was collected from a man between 18 and 29 years old in good health. Sequencing was done on a sample of naive CD4+ T cells sorted from blood. Subset in this sample: CD45RA+ positively selected. J is TRBJ1-1 and V is TRBV6-1; TRBD1 matches at 8 bases. CDR3 protein: CASSASGTGNTEAFF. The CDR3 nucleotides are TGTGCCAGCAGTGCTTCCGGGACAGGGAACACTGAAGCTTTCTTT.